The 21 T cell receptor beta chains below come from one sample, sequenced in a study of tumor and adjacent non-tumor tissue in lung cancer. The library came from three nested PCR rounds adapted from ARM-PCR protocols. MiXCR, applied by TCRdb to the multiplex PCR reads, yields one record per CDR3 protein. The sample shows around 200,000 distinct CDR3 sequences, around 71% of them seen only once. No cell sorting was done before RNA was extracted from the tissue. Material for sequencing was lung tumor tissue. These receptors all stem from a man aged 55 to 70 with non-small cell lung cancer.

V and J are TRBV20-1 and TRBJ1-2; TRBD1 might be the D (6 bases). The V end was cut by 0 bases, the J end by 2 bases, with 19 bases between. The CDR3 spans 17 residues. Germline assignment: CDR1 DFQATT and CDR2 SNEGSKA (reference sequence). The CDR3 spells CSARDRKKARGNYGYTF. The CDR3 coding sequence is TGCAGTGCTAGAGATAGGAAGAAGGCCAGGGGCAACTATGGCTACACCTTC.

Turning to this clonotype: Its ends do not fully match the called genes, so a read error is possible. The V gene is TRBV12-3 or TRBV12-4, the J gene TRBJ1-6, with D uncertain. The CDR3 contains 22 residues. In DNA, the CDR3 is TGTGCCAGCAGTTTCTCCACTCAGACGGGCCGATCGTTCAACTCCTATAATTCACCCCTCTACTTT. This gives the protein CASSFSTQTGRSFNSYNSPLYF.

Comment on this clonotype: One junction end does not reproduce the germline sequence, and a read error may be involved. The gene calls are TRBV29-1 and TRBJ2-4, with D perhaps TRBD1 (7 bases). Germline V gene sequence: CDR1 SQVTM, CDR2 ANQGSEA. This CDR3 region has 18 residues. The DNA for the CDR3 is TGCAGCGTTGAATACCCGGAGGGGGGCAGGGGGGCCAAAAACATTCAGTGCTTC. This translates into CSVEYPEGGRGAKNIQCF.

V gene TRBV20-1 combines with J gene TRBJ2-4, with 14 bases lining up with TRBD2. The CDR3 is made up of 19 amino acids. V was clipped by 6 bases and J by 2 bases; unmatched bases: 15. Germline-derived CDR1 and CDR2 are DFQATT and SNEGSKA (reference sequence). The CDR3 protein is CSAATGLAGEPRPKNIQYF. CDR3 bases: TGCAGTGCGGCTACGGGACTAGCGGGGGAGCCGCGACCCAAAAACATTCAGTACTTC.

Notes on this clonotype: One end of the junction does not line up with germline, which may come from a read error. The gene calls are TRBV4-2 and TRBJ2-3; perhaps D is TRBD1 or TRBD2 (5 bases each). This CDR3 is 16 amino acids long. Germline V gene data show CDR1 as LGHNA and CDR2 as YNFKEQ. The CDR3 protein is CASSSSGAGTTDTQYF. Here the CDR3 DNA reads TGTGCCAGCAGCTCAAGCGGAGCAGGGACCACAGATACGCAATATTTT.

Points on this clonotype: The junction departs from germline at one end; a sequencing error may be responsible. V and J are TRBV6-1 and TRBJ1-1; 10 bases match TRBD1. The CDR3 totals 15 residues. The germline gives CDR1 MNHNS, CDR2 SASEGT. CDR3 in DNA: TGTGCCAGCAGTCCTGGACAGGGGGGAAACACTGAAACTTTCTTT. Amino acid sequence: CASSPGQGGNTETFF.

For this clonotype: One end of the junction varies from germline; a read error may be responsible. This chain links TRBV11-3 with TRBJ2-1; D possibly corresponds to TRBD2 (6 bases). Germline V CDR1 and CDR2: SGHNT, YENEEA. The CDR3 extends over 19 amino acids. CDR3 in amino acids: CASSLDRTRSRRAYSEQFF. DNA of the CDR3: TGTGCCAGCAGCTTAGACCGTACCCGTAGCAGGAGGGCCTACAGTGAGCAGTTCTTC.

The CDR3 loop is CAIQKGPRNQPQYF. DNA of the CDR3: TGTGCCATCCAAAAGGGACCTCGAAATCAGCCCCAGTATTTT. V gene TRBV6-1 combines with J gene TRBJ1-5; D tentatively reads TRBD1 or TRBD2 (5 bases each). With the DNA end fitting TRBJ2-3 better, the J assignment may be wrong. The CDR3 extends over 14 amino acids. Germline V gene lookup returns CDR1 MNHNS and CDR2 SASEGT.

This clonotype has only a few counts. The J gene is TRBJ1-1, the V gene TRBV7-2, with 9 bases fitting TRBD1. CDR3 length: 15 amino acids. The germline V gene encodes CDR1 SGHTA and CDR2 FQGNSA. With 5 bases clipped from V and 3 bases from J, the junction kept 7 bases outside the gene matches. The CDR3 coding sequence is TGTGCCAGCAGCCTTTGGGACAGGGACTACACTGAAGCTTTCTTT. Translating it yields CASSLWDRDYTEAFF.

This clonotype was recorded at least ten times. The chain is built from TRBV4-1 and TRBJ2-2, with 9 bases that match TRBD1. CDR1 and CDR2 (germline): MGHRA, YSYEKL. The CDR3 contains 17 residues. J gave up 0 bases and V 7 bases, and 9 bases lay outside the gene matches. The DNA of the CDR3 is TGCGCCAGCACCACCCCAGGGACAGGGTCGAACACCGGGGAGCTGTTTTTT. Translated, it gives CASTTPGTGSNTGELFF.

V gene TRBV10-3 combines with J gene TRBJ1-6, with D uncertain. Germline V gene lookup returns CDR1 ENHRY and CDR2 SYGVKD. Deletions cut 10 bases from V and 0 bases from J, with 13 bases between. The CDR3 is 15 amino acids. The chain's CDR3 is CATADEGSYNSPLHF. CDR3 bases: TGTGCCACCGCGGACGAGGGCTCCTATAATTCACCCCTCCACTTT.

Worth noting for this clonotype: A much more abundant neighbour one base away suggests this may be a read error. The CDR3 bases are TGTGCCAGCAGCAAGCAGGGGGCCTACAATGAGCAGTTCTTC. Its protein product is CASSKQGAYNEQFF. The J gene is TRBJ2-1, the V gene TRBV6-5; 7 bases are a match to TRBD1. With 6 bases clipped from V and 2 bases from J, the junction kept 4 bases outside the gene matches. The germline CDR1 and CDR2 sequences are MNHEY and SVGAGI. There are 14 residues in the CDR3.

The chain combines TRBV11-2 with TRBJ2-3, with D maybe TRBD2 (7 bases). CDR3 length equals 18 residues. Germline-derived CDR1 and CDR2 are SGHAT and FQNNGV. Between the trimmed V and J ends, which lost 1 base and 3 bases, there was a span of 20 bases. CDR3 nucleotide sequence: TGTGCCAGCAGCTTAGTGGGGGGGCGCGGCAATCAGACAGATACGCAGTATTTT. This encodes CASSLVGGRGNQTDTQYF.

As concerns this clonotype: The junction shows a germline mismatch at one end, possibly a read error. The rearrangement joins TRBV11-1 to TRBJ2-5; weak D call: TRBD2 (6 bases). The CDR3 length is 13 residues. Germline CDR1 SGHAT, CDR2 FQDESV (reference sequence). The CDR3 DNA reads TGTGCCAGCAGCTTAACGACCCGGGAGAACCAGTACTTC. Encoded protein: CASSLTTRENQYF.

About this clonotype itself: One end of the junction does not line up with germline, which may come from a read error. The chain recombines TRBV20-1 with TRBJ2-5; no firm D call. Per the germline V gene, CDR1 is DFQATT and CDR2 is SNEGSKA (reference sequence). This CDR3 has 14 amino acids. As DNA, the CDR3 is TGCAGTGCTCCTAAGACAAGGATGCAAGAAACCCAGTACTTC. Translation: CSAPKTRMQETQYF.

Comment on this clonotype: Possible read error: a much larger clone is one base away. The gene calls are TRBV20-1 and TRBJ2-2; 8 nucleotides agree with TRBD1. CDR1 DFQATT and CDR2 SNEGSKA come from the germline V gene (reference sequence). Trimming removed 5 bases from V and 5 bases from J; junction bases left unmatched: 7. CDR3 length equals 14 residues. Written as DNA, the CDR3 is TGCAGTGCTGAGAGGACAGGGCAAACCGGGGAGCTGTTTTTT. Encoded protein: CSAERTGQTGELFF.

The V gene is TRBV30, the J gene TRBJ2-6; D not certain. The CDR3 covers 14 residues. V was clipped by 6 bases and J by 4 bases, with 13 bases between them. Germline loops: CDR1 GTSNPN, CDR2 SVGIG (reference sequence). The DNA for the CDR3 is TGTGCCTGCATGGGCCTTGTGGGGGCCAACGTCCTGACTTTC. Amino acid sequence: CACMGLVGANVLTF.

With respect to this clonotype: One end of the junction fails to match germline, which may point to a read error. As DNA, the CDR3 is TGTGTCAGCAGTTTAGATCCGGGCCGCACAGATACGCAGTATTTT. It specifies CVSSLDPGRTDTQYF. The V gene is TRBV11-3, the J gene TRBJ2-3; D uncertain. The V gene's germline CDR1 is SGHNT and CDR2 YENEEA. There are 15 residues in the CDR3.

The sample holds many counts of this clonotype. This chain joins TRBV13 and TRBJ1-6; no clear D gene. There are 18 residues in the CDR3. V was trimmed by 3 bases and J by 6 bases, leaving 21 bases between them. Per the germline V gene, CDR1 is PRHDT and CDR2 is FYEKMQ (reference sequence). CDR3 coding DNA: TGTGCCAGCAGCTTCTCTCTTTCGACGGTCTGGGGTAATTCACCCCTCCACTTT. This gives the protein CASSFSLSTVWGNSPLHF.

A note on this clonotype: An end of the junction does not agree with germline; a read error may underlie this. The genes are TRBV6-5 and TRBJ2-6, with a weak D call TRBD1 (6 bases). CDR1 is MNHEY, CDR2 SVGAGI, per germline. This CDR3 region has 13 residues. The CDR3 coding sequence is TGTGCCAGCACCGCAAACAGGGCCAACGACCTGACTTTC. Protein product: CASTANRANDLTF.

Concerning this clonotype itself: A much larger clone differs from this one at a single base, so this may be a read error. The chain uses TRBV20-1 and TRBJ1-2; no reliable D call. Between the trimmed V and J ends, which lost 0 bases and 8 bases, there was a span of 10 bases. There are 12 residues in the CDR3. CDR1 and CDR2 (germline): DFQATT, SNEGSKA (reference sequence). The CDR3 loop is CSARERGGGYTF. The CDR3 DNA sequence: TGCAGTGCTAGAGAGAGAGGTGGCGGCTACACCTTC.